This T cell receptor (beta chain) was profiled in a study of shared clonotypes between healthy human individuals. Repertoires were generated with immunoSEQ multiplex PCR, while TCRdb's copy carries only in-frame clones and drops some. The sample records about 2.4 million clones, 90% to 95% being singletons. V dropped 3 bases and J dropped 7; count of bases not matched to a gene: 6. The germline V gene encodes CDR1 SGHAT and CDR2 FQNNGV. CDR3 length: 15 residues. V usage is TRBV11-2 and J usage is TRBJ1-4; TRBD1 agrees at 9 bases. This clonotype originated in a man between 18 and 35 years old in good health. Some clones in this sample may be carry-over from other donors' samples. The sample taken for sequencing was naive CD4+ T cells from PBMCs. As to subset: CD45RA+ positively selected. CDR3 bases: TGTGCCAGCAGCTTTTACAGGGGGCGAGGTGAAAAACTGTTTTTT. It codes for CASSFYRGRGEKLFF.